These 6 T cell receptor beta chains share one sample of origin, sequenced in a study of blood T cell repertoires in COVID-19. Assay: immunoSEQ multiplex PCR; the TCRdb copy retains only in-frame clones and omits some. Of roughly 200,000 clones in the sample, 70% to 90% are singletons; the top ten hold approximately 2.8%. The sequenced sample was PBMCs or T cells enriched from blood (not recorded which). Every receptor here comes from a woman aged 50 to 60 in a cohort exposed to, infected with or recovered from COVID-19 (not recorded which).

The chain is built from TRBV7-9 and TRBJ1-1; D is unclear. The germline gives CDR1 SEHNR, CDR2 FQNEAQ (reference sequence). The CDR3 covers 15 residues. Trimming removed 5 bases from V and 3 bases from J, with 16 bases in between. CDR3 sequence: CASSNWASKDTEAFF. The CDR3 nucleotides are TGTGCCAGCAGCAACTGGGCCTCAAAGGACACTGAAGCTTTCTTT.

The chain combines TRBV7-6 with TRBJ1-3, with D possibly matching TRBD1 (6 bases). CDR3 length: 16 amino acids. The V end lost 0 bases, the J end lost 4 bases, and 13 bases lay between the germline ends. Per germline, CDR1 SGHVS and CDR2 FNYEAQ. The CDR3 nucleotides read TGTGCCAGCAGCTTAGCGGGGTCAGGGGCCGGAAACACCATATATTTT. The encoded protein is CASSLAGSGAGNTIYF.

The V call is TRBV6-5, the J call TRBJ1-1; TRBD1 matches 9 bases. The length of the CDR3 is 13 residues. V trimming: 6 bases; J trimming: 7 bases; junction bases outside the gene matches: 6. Germline V lookup: CDR1 MNHEY, CDR2 SVGAGI. The CDR3 here is CASRRTGVSEAFF. The DNA for the CDR3 is TGTGCCAGCAGGCGGACAGGGGTTAGTGAAGCTTTCTTT.

This clone was observed once. This sequence joins TRBV5-1 and TRBJ2-2, with TRBD1 matching over 7 bases. The CDR3 is made up of 15 amino acids. J was trimmed by 0 bases and V by 4 bases; bases with no gene match: 3. CDR1 SGHRS and CDR2 YFSETQ come from the germline V gene. The CDR3 loop is CASSRQGPNTGELFF. For the CDR3, the DNA is TGCGCCAGCAGCCGACAGGGACCGAACACCGGGGAGCTGTTTTTT.

For this clone: In the same sample, other DNA sequences code for this CDR3. The rearrangement uses TRBV6-6 and TRBJ1-1; 8 positions agree with TRBD1. The V gene end was trimmed by 5 bases and the J gene end by 0 bases; junction bases not matched to a gene: 2. Germline CDR1 MNHNY, CDR2 SVGAGI (reference sequence). The CDR3 sequence is 14 residues long. CDR3 in DNA: TGTGCCAGCAGTGACAGGGGATTGAACACTGAAGCTTTCTTT. Residues: CASSDRGLNTEAFF.

J is TRBJ1-2 and V is TRBV28; D not resolved. CDR3 length equals 13 residues. Trimming removed 5 bases from V and 8 bases from J, with 15 bases in between. The germline CDR1 and CDR2 sequences are MDHEN and SYDVKM. The CDR3 protein is CASSPEGYGGYTF. CDR3 coding DNA: TGTGCCAGCAGTCCCGAGGGATACGGGGGCTACACCTTC.